This entry is about one TCR beta chain. The data were produced by immunoSEQ multiplex PCR, yet TCRdb's version contains in-frame clones alone and is incomplete. The repertoire holds roughly 68,000 clones, with approximately 90% as singletons. The data are from a study of T cell changes during pregnancy in multiple sclerosis. Germline values: CDR1 SEHNR, CDR2 FQNEAQ (reference sequence). This CDR3 comprises 13 residues. V dropped 4 bases and J dropped 4 bases, with 10 bases sitting between them. The clonotype was recovered from a female donor in good health, enrolled as a control in a pregnancy study. Sequenced here: peripheral blood, sampled in the second trimester of pregnancy. V usage is TRBV7-9 and J usage is TRBJ2-5; D is uncertain. The CDR3 nucleotides read TGTGCCAGCAGCTACATGGAGAGAGAGACCCAGTACTTC. This codes for CASSYMERETQYF.